The next 13 T cell receptor beta chains were all read from a single sample in a study of human T cells and chemical hapten exposure. Time point described: pre-sensitization, week 0. Indicated treatment: therapeutic diphenylcyclopropenone sensitization with weekly scalp DPC. TCRdb reanalysed the RACE reads using MiXCR and keeps one entry per CDR3 protein. Of more than 250,000 distinct CDR3 sequences listed, approximately 8% are singletons. Sequencing used whole blood, obtained in connection with sensitization to the hapten diphenylcyclopropenone (DPC). Every receptor here comes from a man younger than 35 with alopecia areata. Some clones in this sample may be carry-over from other donors' samples.

J is TRBJ2-1 and V is TRBV7-9, with TRBD2 as a possible D gene (5 bases). The CDR3 extends over 15 amino acids. In germline, CDR1 is SEHNR, CDR2 FQNEAQ (reference sequence). Trimming cost V 4 bases and J 1 base, with 11 bases left between them. The DNA for the CDR3 is TGTGCCAGCAGCTCCCCCCCGGGATCCTACAATGAGCAGTTCTTC. It translates to CASSSPPGSYNEQFF.

This clonotype appeared many times. The gene calls are TRBV11-2 and TRBJ2-1; the D is unclear. CDR1 and CDR2 from the germline V gene are SGHAT and FQNNGV. Trimming took off 1 base at V and 0 bases at J, with 7 bases between the two ends. The CDR3 has 15 amino acids. The CDR3: CASSLVPGSYNEQFF. In DNA, the CDR3 is TGTGCCAGCAGCTTAGTTCCGGGCTCCTACAATGAGCAGTTCTTC.

J is TRBJ1-4 and V is TRBV7-2; D possibly corresponds to TRBD1 (6 bases). The CDR3 covers 16 residues. Trimming pared 3 bases from V and 0 bases from J, leaving 11 bases between. Per the germline V gene, CDR1 is SGHTA and CDR2 is FQGNSA. CDR3 sequence reads: CASSFGGPSTNEKLFF. The CDR3 nucleotides read TGTGCCAGCAGCTTTGGGGGCCCTTCAACTAATGAAAAACTGTTTTTT.

As to this clonotype: A junction end diverges from the germline sequence, so it may reflect a read error. The V and J genes are TRBV7-8 and TRBJ1-2, with D perhaps matching TRBD1 (5 bases). The CDR3 consists of 14 residues. Germline CDR1 reads SGHVS; CDR2 reads FQNEAQ. The CDR3 sequence: CARSSETANYGYTF. The CDR3 region has the DNA TGTGCCAGGAGCTCGGAGACAGCTAACTATGGCTACACCTTC.

This clonotype has just a few counts. The CDR3 DNA follows: TGTGCCAGCAATTCCGGGGCCAGGGGAGCTTTCTTT. This gives the protein CASNSGARGAFF. This sequence joins TRBV6-2 or TRBV6-3 and TRBJ1-1; D perhaps matches TRBD1 (6 bases). The CDR3 length is 12 residues. Deletions cut 7 bases from V and 10 bases from J, with 16 bases between. Germline assignment: CDR1 MNHEY and CDR2 SVGEGT.

This clonotype was detected a few times. V is TRBV6-1 and J is TRBJ2-2; D gene uncertain. V lost 7 bases and J 1 base, leaving 13 bases between the germline ends. Germline lookup yields CDR1 MNHNS and CDR2 SASEGT. This CDR3 is built from 15 residues. Here the CDR3 DNA reads TGTGCCAGCACTTACAGCCCCGGGAACACCGGGGAGCTGTTTTTT. Translating gives CASTYSPGNTGELFF.

This clonotype was detected ten times or more. The chain couples TRBV5-1 to TRBJ1-1; 8 nucleotides match TRBD1. The CDR3 spans 16 residues. Germline V gene lookup returns CDR1 SGHRS and CDR2 YFSETQ. V lost 3 bases, J lost 2 bases, and 9 bases stayed unmatched. The CDR3 nucleotides are TGCGCCAGCAGCTCCCCGGGACAGGCATACAACACTGAAGCTTTCTTT. This sequence encodes CASSSPGQAYNTEAFF.

In this sample, this clonotype turned up a few times. The junction does not match germline at one end; this may be a read error. The gene calls are TRBV20-1 and TRBJ1-4, with no clear D. Germline V CDR1 and CDR2: DFQATT, SNEGSKA (reference sequence). This CDR3 has 15 amino acids. The CDR3 DNA sequence: TGCAGTGCTTTCCTTGGGCAAACGCTAAATGGAAAACTGTTTTTT. Its protein product is CSAFLGQTLNGKLFF.

This clonotype was recorded many times. This chain links TRBV5-1 with TRBJ2-7; D remains unclear. Looked up from germline, CDR1 is SGHRS and CDR2 is YFSETQ. Trimming removed 0 bases at V and 6 bases at J, with 4 bases between. The CDR3 runs 11 residues. CDR3 sequence reads: CASSLGGEQYV. In DNA, the CDR3 is TGCGCCAGCAGCTTGGGGGGCGAGCAGTACGTC.

The sample holds a few counts of this clonotype. The rearrangement uses TRBV18 and TRBJ1-1, with D tentatively TRBD1 (5 bases). The CDR3 loop spans 15 amino acids. Germline lookup yields CDR1 KGHSH and CDR2 LQKENI. Trimming took off 6 bases at V and 0 bases at J, with 14 bases between the two ends. The CDR3 bases are TGTGCCAGCTCCCAGGGTGCGCCCATGAACACTGAAGCTTTCTTT. Translating it yields CASSQGAPMNTEAFF.

V gene TRBV6-2 or TRBV6-3 combines with J gene TRBJ2-7, with TRBD1 matching over 8 bases. This CDR3 has 14 residues. Germline CDR1 and CDR2: MNHEY and SVGEGT. Trimming took 6 bases from V and 0 from J; bases not matched to a gene: 4. This CDR3 is CASRTQGDSYEQYF. The CDR3 DNA reads TGTGCCAGCAGAACACAGGGGGACTCCTACGAGCAGTACTTC.

Ten or more counts support this clonotype. The chain links TRBV7-8 to TRBJ1-2; no reliable D call. The germline V gene encodes CDR1 SGHVS and CDR2 FQNEAQ. Trimming removed 1 base from V and 8 bases from J, with 11 bases in between. The CDR3 runs to 13 residues. The CDR3 nucleotides read TGTGCCAGCAGCTTAGGCAGGACCCCAGGCTACACCTTC. It yields the protein CASSLGRTPGYTF.

This chain uses TRBV28 with TRBJ2-7; D possibly uses TRBD1 or TRBD2 (5 bases each). CDR1 and CDR2 (germline): MDHEN, SYDVKM. This CDR3 contains 12 residues. V shed 5 bases and J shed 4 bases, with 9 bases lying between them. The CDR3 here is CASSRGRYEQYF. The CDR3 nucleotides are TGTGCCAGCAGTCGGGGACGGTACGAGCAGTACTTC.